This entry lists 17 T cell receptor beta chains sequenced from one sample in a study of control samples from healthy donors and cancer patients (dated by TCRdb to about 2020). The method was the immunoSEQ multiplex PCR assay. The source is immuneACCESS, and TCRdb retained only in-frame sequences with V and J called. Part of the clones is not carried over; for the studies checked, unresolved V genes explain less than half of this, and the remainder is unexplained. This sample is represented by roughly 74,000 clones; around 94% of them were singletons. Jointly, the top ten make up approximately 4.8% of the sample. The sample taken for sequencing was blood. All receptors come from a woman aged 18-35 years in good health.

This chain joins TRBV28 and TRBJ1-6, with 7 nucleotides matching TRBD1. Per germline, CDR1 MDHEN and CDR2 SYDVKM. The CDR3 consists of 16 residues. V was clipped by 5 bases and J by 6 bases; unmatched bases: 10. The CDR3 loop reads CASSPIKGAVNSPLHF. The CDR3 DNA reads TGTGCCAGCAGTCCTATTAAGGGGGCCGTTAATTCACCCCTCCACTTT.

The chain uses TRBV9 and TRBJ2-3; possible D gene TRBD2, 6 bases. CDR1 SGDLS and CDR2 YYNGEE come from the germline V gene. The CDR3 sequence is 15 residues long. V was shortened by 0 bases and J by 7 bases, with 15 bases between the two germline ends. CDR3 protein: CASSVEREATYTQYF. The CDR3 region has the DNA TGTGCCAGCAGCGTAGAAAGGGAGGCCACGTATACGCAGTATTTT. The full variable domain, with the rest looked up from reference TRBV9 and TRBJ2-3, is DSGVTQTPKHLITATGQRVTLRCSPRSGDLSVYWYQQSLDQGLQFLIQYYNGEERAKGNILERFSAQQFPDLHSELNLSSLELGDSALYFCASSVEREATYTQYFGPGTRLTVL.

This chain connects TRBV7-9 to TRBJ2-5; D might be TRBD1 (6 bases). V lost 4 bases, J lost 2 bases, and 11 bases lay in between. In germline, CDR1 is SEHNR, CDR2 FQNEAQ (reference sequence). The CDR3 loop spans 14 amino acids. The CDR3 loop reads CASSWGTPQETQYF. In DNA form, the CDR3 reads TGTGCCAGCAGCTGGGGGACACCGCAAGAGACCCAGTACTTC. The full variable domain, rest sourced from reference TRBV7-9 and TRBJ2-5, is DTGVSQNPRHKITKRGQNVTFRCDPISEHNRLYWYRQTLGQGPEFLTYFQNEAQLEKSRLLSDRFSAERPKGSFSTLEIQRTEQGDSAMYLCASSWGTPQETQYFGPGTRLLVL.

The V gene is TRBV7-3, the J gene TRBJ2-1; TRBD2 is a possible D gene (5 bases). CDR3 size: 15 residues. The germline V and J ends were trimmed by 5 bases and 0 bases, with 11 bases remaining between them. CDR1 is SGHTA and CDR2 is FQGTGA in the germline V gene. CDR3 sequence reads: CASSPTRDSYNEQFF. The CDR3 DNA reads as TGTGCCAGCAGCCCTACACGGGACTCCTACAATGAGCAGTTCTTC.

The chain combines TRBV27 with TRBJ1-1; D may be TRBD1 (5 bases). Germline V CDR1 and CDR2: MNHEY, SMNVEV (reference sequence). This CDR3 is 16 amino acids long. The germline V and J ends were trimmed by 2 bases and 8 bases, with 21 bases remaining between them. The CDR3 nucleotides read TGTGCCAGCAGTTTAGGAGGGGACGACCCCAGCAGCGAAGCTTTCTTT. This codes for CASSLGGDDPSSEAFF.

V and J are TRBV7-9 and TRBJ2-3, with unresolved D. Trimming took 5 bases from V and 5 from J, leaving 11 bases between them. Germline lookup yields CDR1 SEHNR and CDR2 FQNEAQ (reference sequence). This CDR3 region has 13 residues. The CDR3 nucleotides are TGTGCCAGCAGCCTACTTAAGGGAGATACGCAGTATTTT. Translation gives CASSLLKGDTQYF.

The chain combines TRBV11-2 with TRBJ2-1, with D hard to call. CDR1 is SGHAT, CDR2 FQNNGV, per germline. The CDR3 consists of 16 residues. Trimming pared 2 bases from V and 3 bases from J, leaving 14 bases between. The CDR3 DNA sequence: TGTGCCAGCAGCTTAACGCAGACCCAAGTCTACAATGAGCAGTTCTTC. Its protein is CASSLTQTQVYNEQFF.

The J gene is TRBJ2-5, the V gene TRBV2, with D maybe TRBD1 (6 bases). This CDR3 region has 13 residues. Per the germline V gene, CDR1 is SNHLY and CDR2 is FYNNEI. V gave up 6 bases and J gave up 3 bases, with 11 bases separating them. The CDR3 sequence: CASSWDIEETQYF. In DNA, the CDR3 is TGTGCCAGCAGCTGGGACATAGAAGAGACCCAGTACTTC.

This chain links TRBV20-1 with TRBJ2-3; D gene unclear. V lost 6 bases, J lost 4 bases, and 5 bases lay in between. Germline CDR1 is DFQATT and CDR2 is SNEGSKA (reference sequence). CDR3 length: 10 amino acids. This chain's CDR3 is CSAAADTQYF. CDR3 DNA sequence: TGCAGTGCGGCAGCAGATACGCAGTATTTT.

The chain is built from TRBV19 and TRBJ2-7; TRBD1 matches 7 bases. The CDR3 sequence is 15 residues long. Looked up from germline, CDR1 is LNHDA and CDR2 is SQIVND (reference sequence). Trimming took 5 bases from V and 1 from J; bases not matched to a gene: 8. CDR3 bases: TGTGCCAGTAGTTTAAAATGGGACAGATCCTACGAGCAGTACTTC. Residues: CASSLKWDRSYEQYF.

This CDR3 is CASSFSEDMNTEAFF. The CDR3 region has the DNA TGTGCCAGCAGTTTCTCCGAAGATATGAACACTGAAGCTTTCTTT. The rearrangement uses TRBV27 and TRBJ1-1; D is unclear. The CDR3 has 15 amino acids. The V and J ends lost 3 bases and 0 bases respectively, with 11 bases between them. From germline, CDR1 is MNHEY and CDR2 SMNVEV (reference sequence).

J is TRBJ2-5 and V is TRBV7-8; tentatively, D is TRBD1 (5 bases). The CDR3 is 18 residues long. In germline, CDR1 is SGHVS, CDR2 FQNEAQ. Trimming cost V 2 bases and J 1 base, with 20 bases left between them. CDR3 sequence reads: CASSLFSRALEVQETQYF. CDR3 nucleotides: TGTGCCAGCAGCTTATTCTCCAGGGCCCTAGAGGTCCAAGAGACCCAGTACTTC.

This chain uses TRBV4-1 with TRBJ2-3; TRBD2 aligns across 7 bases. The length of the CDR3 is 20 residues. Looked up from germline, CDR1 is MGHRA and CDR2 is YSYEKL. Unmatched junction bases numbered 15, after V lost 0 bases and J lost 0 bases. CDR3 region: CASSQDFPEASGPSTDTQYF. Here the CDR3 DNA reads TGCGCCAGCAGCCAAGATTTTCCGGAAGCTAGCGGCCCTAGCACAGATACGCAGTATTTT.

This clone was recorded only once. This rearrangement joins TRBV10-2 to TRBJ2-6; unclear D gene. Trimming pared 6 bases from V and 0 bases from J, leaving 6 bases between. Germline CDR1 is WSHSY and CDR2 is SAAADI. The CDR3 is 14 residues long. CDR3 nucleotides: TGCGCCAGCAGGTTGGACTCTGGGGCCAACGTCCTGACTTTC. Encoded protein: CASRLDSGANVLTF.

The chain recombines TRBV14 with TRBJ1-1; perhaps TRBD1 as D (5 bases). Germline-derived CDR1 and CDR2 are SGHDN and FVKESK. CDR3 length equals 14 residues. The V gene lost 2 bases and the J gene lost 1 base, with 8 bases spanning the gap. The CDR3 sequence: CASSQQGWNTEAFF. Here the CDR3 DNA reads TGTGCCAGCAGCCAACAGGGTTGGAACACTGAAGCTTTCTTT.

The chain carries TRBV6-5 and TRBJ1-6, with D unclear. Germline CDR1 and CDR2: MNHEY and SVGAGI. This CDR3 has 14 amino acids. V lost 5 bases, J lost 7 bases, and 12 bases lay in between. The CDR3 sequence: CASSPRSENSPLHF. CDR3 DNA: TGTGCCAGCAGTCCTCGGTCAGAGAATTCACCCCTCCACTTT.

The rearrangement uses TRBV3-1 (or the pseudogene TRBV3-2) and TRBJ2-3; D may be TRBD1 or TRBD2 (5 bases each). Trimming removed 0 bases from V and 2 bases from J, with 15 bases in between. In germline, CDR1 is LGHDT, CDR2 YNNKEL (reference sequence). There are 17 residues in the CDR3. Here the CDR3 reads CASSQDRPGTYTDTQYF. CDR3 bases: TGTGCCAGCAGCCAAGATCGGCCGGGGACCTACACAGATACGCAGTATTTT.